Each of the 20 T cell receptor beta chains below was sequenced from the same sample in a study of shared T cell receptors in the human thymus. Sequencing was performed with immunoSEQ multiplex PCR; in TCRdb, only in-frame clones are kept and a portion is missing. The repertoire consists of 700,000 or so clones, with 70% to 90% occurring once and the leading ten covering around 0.0094%. This sample was also put to use in a study of human thymus T cells.

The sequenced material came from thymocytes. The receptors were sampled from a girl less than two years old with a congenital heart defect.

This chain joins TRBV27 and TRBJ2-5, with TRBD2 identical over 8 bases. The germline V gene has CDR1 MNHEY and CDR2 SMNVEV (reference sequence). The length of the CDR3 is 12 residues. Trimming cost V 5 bases and J 5 bases; bases outside gene matches: 1. The CDR3 loop is CASSREGETQYF. CDR3 DNA: TGTGCCAGCAGTCGGGAGGGGGAGACCCAGTACTTC.

V gene TRBV4-3 combines with J gene TRBJ2-5; 9 bases align to TRBD2. The trim removed 0 bases at V and 1 base at J, leaving 9 bases unmatched. Germline loops: CDR1 LGHNA, CDR2 YSLEER. This CDR3 spans 18 amino acids. The DNA of the CDR3 is TGCGCCAGCAGCCAAGATTATAGCGGGGGAGACACCCAAGAGACCCAGTACTTC. This encodes CASSQDYSGGDTQETQYF.

The chain has TRBV28 and TRBJ2-5; no reliable D call. Germline loops: CDR1 MDHEN, CDR2 SYDVKM. V was trimmed by 6 bases and J by 0 bases, leaving 17 bases between them. The CDR3 is 16 residues long. CDR3 in amino acids: CASSLGPSPHQETQYF. DNA for the CDR3: TGTGCCAGCAGCTTAGGCCCCAGTCCCCACCAAGAGACCCAGTACTTC. Full variable domain (missing parts from reference TRBV28 and TRBJ2-5): DVKVTQSSRYLVKRTGEKVFLECVQDMDHENMFWYRQDPGLGLRLIYFSYDVKMKEKGDIPEGYSVSREKKERFSLILESASTNQTSMYLCASSLGPSPHQETQYFGPGTRLLVL.

The chain employs TRBV4-2 and TRBJ2-7; D call uncertain. Trimming took 1 base from V and 0 from J, leaving 4 bases between them. CDR1 and CDR2 (germline): LGHNA, YNFKEQ. The CDR3 covers 13 residues. CDR3 in amino acids: CASSQVASYEQYF. The CDR3 DNA is TGTGCCAGCAGCCAAGTGGCCTCCTACGAGCAGTACTTC.

The V and J genes are TRBV10-3 and TRBJ2-3; 10 bases fit TRBD2. CDR1 and CDR2 from the germline V gene are ENHRY and SYGVKD. Trimming removed 10 bases from V and 4 bases from J; junction bases left unmatched: 14. The CDR3 has 16 residues. The CDR3 sequence: CATGTQRGGRADTQYF. CDR3 nucleotides: TGTGCCACGGGCACTCAGCGGGGGGGCCGAGCAGATACGCAGTATTTT.

On this clone: Germline and junction disagree at one end, which may indicate a read error. CDR3 protein: CASSSIAGTSVPHSNNEQFF. The DNA of the CDR3 is TGTGCCAGCAGCTCAATCGCCGGGACTAGCGTCCCCCACTCCAACAATGAGCAGTTCTTC. V gene TRBV5-4 combines with J gene TRBJ2-1; 10 bases align to TRBD2. Germline V gives CDR1 SGHNT, CDR2 YYREEE (reference sequence). The CDR3 has 20 residues.

The V gene is TRBV18, the J gene TRBJ2-3, with 9 bases fitting TRBD1. Per germline, CDR1 KGHSH and CDR2 LQKENI. The CDR3 is 16 amino acids. V was pared by 1 base and J by 0 bases, with 2 bases of the junction left unmatched. The CDR3 region has the DNA TGTGCCAGCTCACCACGGACAGGGGATAGCACAGATACGCAGTATTTT. Protein sequence: CASSPRTGDSTDTQYF.

The chain uses TRBV20-1 and TRBJ1-6, with TRBD1 matching 8 bases. Germline V gives CDR1 DFQATT, CDR2 SNEGSKA (reference sequence). V lost 6 bases, J lost 15 bases, and 7 bases stayed unmatched. This CDR3 has 11 amino acids. The CDR3 region is CSASGGGVLHF. As DNA, the CDR3 is TGCAGTGCCTCAGGGGGCGGGGTCCTCCACTTT.

The chain combines TRBV5-6 with TRBJ2-5; D is perhaps TRBD2 (5 bases). The DNA end is more similar to TRBJ2-7, so the J call may be wrong. The CDR3 sequence is 15 residues long. CDR1 and CDR2 from the germline V gene are SGHDT and YYEEEE. Here the CDR3 DNA reads TGTGCCAGCAGCCGAGTGAGGCAGGAGGCCTACGAGCAGTACTTC. Translated, it gives CASSRVRQEAYEQYF.

V and J are TRBV11-2 and TRBJ2-2; 13 nucleotides match TRBD2. The V segment lost 5 bases and the J segment 5 bases; nucleotides outside the gene matches: 11. The CDR3 has 18 residues. From germline, CDR1 is SGHAT and CDR2 FQNNGV. Written as DNA, the CDR3 is TGTGCCAGCAGCCCAGGACTAGCGGGGGCCATGGGGACCGGGGAGCTGTTTTTT. Translation gives CASSPGLAGAMGTGELFF.

Written as DNA, the CDR3 is TGTGCCAGCAGCTTGTTTCGACAGGCCGACAATGAGCAGTTCTTC. Its protein is CASSLFRQADNEQFF. The V gene is TRBV11-2, the J gene TRBJ2-1; tentatively, D is TRBD1 (6 bases). Trimming removed 3 bases at V and 5 bases at J, with 14 bases between. Germline lookup yields CDR1 SGHAT and CDR2 FQNNGV. This CDR3 spans 15 amino acids.

The chain couples TRBV10-3 to TRBJ1-2, with 10 bases identical to TRBD1. CDR1 is ENHRY and CDR2 is SYGVKD in the germline V gene. With V trimmed by 4 bases and J by 8 bases, 13 bases remained unmatched. The CDR3 extends over 16 amino acids. The CDR3 nucleotides read TGTGCCATCAGTGTAGGTAGACAGGGGGCTTTTTGGGGCTACACCTTC. It codes for CAISVGRQGAFWGYTF.

This CDR3 is CASSDSGQSGNTEAFF. The CDR3 DNA reads TGTGCCAGCAGTGACTCTGGTCAGTCGGGAAACACTGAAGCTTTCTTT. The genes are TRBV6-4 and TRBJ1-1; no clear D. Trimming shortened V by 0 bases and J by 2 bases, and 13 bases separated the two germline ends. The CDR3 has 16 amino acids. Germline CDR1 MRHNA, CDR2 SNTAGT.

The chain combines TRBV7-4 with TRBJ2-3; D is possibly TRBD1 (6 bases). This CDR3 has 18 amino acids. V shed 5 bases and J shed 2 bases, with 23 bases lying between them. CDR1 and CDR2 (germline): SGHVT, SQSDAQ. In DNA form, the CDR3 reads TGTGCCAGCAGCGCGAAAACCTCCCCCAGGGGAAACACAGATACGCAGTATTTT. It encodes CASSAKTSPRGNTDTQYF. The full variable domain, rest sourced from reference TRBV7-4 and TRBJ2-3, is GAGVSQSPRYKVAKRGRDVALRCDSISGHVTLYWYRQTLGQGSEVLTYSQSDAQRDKSGRPSGRFSAERPERSVSTLKIQRTEQGDSAVYLCASSAKTSPRGNTDTQYFGPGTRLTVL.

This clone occurred a few times. The gene calls are TRBV7-8 and TRBJ2-7; maybe TRBD2 (5 bases). CDR1 is SGHVS, CDR2 FQNEAQ, per germline. CDR3 length: 13 residues. Trimming took off 1 base at V and 6 bases at J, with 10 bases between the two ends. The CDR3 is CASSLGYAGEQYF. CDR3 nucleotides: TGTGCCAGCAGCTTAGGGTATGCGGGCGAGCAGTACTTC.

The rearrangement uses TRBV7-9 and TRBJ1-5; TRBD1 aligns across 7 bases. Trimming took 5 bases from V and 1 from J; bases not matched to a gene: 5. Germline V gene lookup returns CDR1 SEHNR and CDR2 FQNEAQ (reference sequence). This CDR3 region has 15 residues. CDR3 residues: CASSQPGGSNQPQHF. CDR3 coding DNA: TGTGCCAGCAGCCAACCAGGGGGGAGCAATCAGCCCCAGCATTTT. Variable domain in full (rest from reference TRBV7-9 and TRBJ1-5): DTGVSQNPRHKITKRGQNVTFRCDPISEHNRLYWYRQTLGQGPEFLTYFQNEAQLEKSRLLSDRFSAERPKGSFSTLEIQRTEQGDSAMYLCASSQPGGSNQPQHFGDGTRLSIL.

The V and J genes are TRBV6-1 and TRBJ1-1, with 7 positions matching TRBD1. The CDR3 sequence is 15 residues long. The ends lost 4 bases at V and 1 base at J; junction bases unmatched: 6. CDR1 and CDR2 (germline): MNHNS, SASEGT. CDR3 sequence reads: CASSGSRQGNTEAFF. The DNA for the CDR3 is TGTGCCAGCAGTGGGTCCCGACAGGGGAACACTGAAGCTTTCTTT.

V and J are TRBV28 and TRBJ1-4; TRBD1 agrees at 7 bases. The length of the CDR3 is 17 residues. J gave up 5 bases and V 1 base, and 10 bases lay outside the gene matches. Germline loops: CDR1 MDHEN, CDR2 SYDVKM. This chain's CDR3 is CASSLSPPTGTNEKLFF. The CDR3 region has the DNA TGTGCCAGCAGTTTATCTCCGCCGACAGGGACCAATGAAAAACTGTTTTTT.

CDR3 in DNA: TGTGCCAGCAGTTCGACCCCAGACAGTAGCACAGATACGCAGTATTTT. This encodes CASSSTPDSSTDTQYF. The rearrangement links TRBV27 to TRBJ2-3, with D perhaps matching TRBD1 (5 bases). There are 16 residues in the CDR3. Trimming cost V 4 bases and J 0 bases, with 14 bases left between them. The germline V gene encodes CDR1 MNHEY and CDR2 SMNVEV (reference sequence).

The rearrangement links TRBV5-4 to TRBJ2-3; a possible D gene is TRBD1 (6 bases). The V gene's germline CDR1 is SGHNT and CDR2 YYREEE (reference sequence). V was clipped by 0 bases and J by 2 bases, with 10 bases between them. This CDR3 has 15 amino acids. CDR3 loop: CASSLGTVATDTQYF. The CDR3 coding sequence is TGTGCCAGCAGCTTGGGGACAGTCGCCACAGATACGCAGTATTTT. The variable domain in full, with the rest retrieved from reference TRBV5-4 and TRBJ2-3, is ETGVTQSPTHLIKTRGQQVTLRCSSQSGHNTVSWYQQALGQGPQFIFQYYREEENGRGNFPPRFSGLQFPNYSSELNVNALELDDSALYLCASSLGTVATDTQYFGPGTRLTVL.